The 22 T cell receptor beta chains presented below share a single source sample, sequenced in a study of PD-L1 blockade in urothelial cancer. The protocol was immunoSEQ multiplex PCR, while the TCRdb copy is restricted to in-frame clones and leaves out a portion. The data contain about 38,000 clones, about 85% of them singletons. The time point denotes: pretreatment peripheral blood. Sequencing used PBMCs, obtained around atezolizumab (anti-PD-L1) treatment. Receptor source: a man older than 75 with urothelial cancer.

The chain has TRBV5-1 and TRBJ2-2, with 9 bases that match TRBD1. CDR3 length equals 16 residues. V lost 0 bases and J lost 1; bases outside the gene matches: 1. The germline CDR1 and CDR2 sequences are SGHRS and YFSETQ. CDR3 sequence: CASSLGGQGNTGELFF. CDR3 nucleotides: TGCGCCAGCAGCTTGGGGGGACAGGGGAACACCGGGGAGCTGTTTTTT. Variable domain in full (rest from reference TRBV5-1 and TRBJ2-2): KAGVTQTPRYLIKTRGQQVTLSCSPISGHRSVSWYQQTPGQGLQFLFEYFSETQRNKGNFPGRFSGRQFSNSRSEMNVSTLELGDSALYLCASSLGGQGNTGELFFGEGSRLTVL.

This clone was seen once. The V and J genes are TRBV5-1 and TRBJ1-4, with 8 bases aligning to TRBD1. Germline V lookup: CDR1 SGHRS, CDR2 YFSETQ. CDR3 length equals 14 residues. V trimming: 4 bases; J trimming: 7 bases; junction bases outside the gene matches: 6. The CDR3 DNA reads TGCGCCAGCAGCCTAGGACAGGGAGGTGAAAAACTGTTTTTT. As protein: CASSLGQGGEKLFF. Together with reference TRBV5-1 and TRBJ1-4, the CDR3 gives the full variable domain: KAGVTQTPRYLIKTRGQQVTLSCSPISGHRSVSWYQQTPGQGLQFLFEYFSETQRNKGNFPGRFSGRQFSNSRSEMNVSTLELGDSALYLCASSLGQGGEKLFFGSGTQLSVL.

This clone was recorded only once. Other DNA sequences in the same sample also yield this CDR3. This sequence joins TRBV5-1 and TRBJ2-7; a possible D gene is TRBD1 (6 bases). Per the germline V gene, CDR1 is SGHRS and CDR2 is YFSETQ. CDR3 length: 14 residues. V dropped 4 bases and J dropped 1 base, with 12 bases sitting between them. The CDR3 DNA reads TGCGCCAGCAGCCTAGGGGGAAGGTCCTACGAGCAGTACTTC. Its protein is CASSLGGRSYEQYF.

The chain uses TRBV19 and TRBJ2-7; tentatively, D is TRBD1 (6 bases). CDR3 length equals 13 residues. Germline assignment: CDR1 LNHDA and CDR2 SQIVND (reference sequence). The V end lost 1 base, the J end lost 5 bases, and 9 bases lay between the germline ends. The CDR3 region is CASSIVTGNEQYF. The CDR3 region has the DNA TGTGCCAGTAGTATAGTAACAGGGAACGAGCAGTACTTC.

The genes are TRBV2 and TRBJ1-2, with D possibly matching TRBD1 (5 bases). The CDR3 extends over 15 amino acids. V was cut by 10 bases and J by 1 base, with 19 bases left in between. CDR1 SNHLY and CDR2 FYNNEI come from the germline V gene. CDR3: CATSPGGEINYGYTF. Written as DNA, the CDR3 is TGTGCCACATCCCCGGGGGGAGAAATTAACTATGGCTACACCTTC.

This clone turned up a few times. This chain connects TRBV27 to TRBJ1-2; TRBD1 aligns across 9 bases. This CDR3 has 15 amino acids. Trimming at V came to 6 bases and at J to 2 bases, leaving 7 bases not matched to a gene. The germline V gene has CDR1 MNHEY and CDR2 SMNVEV (reference sequence). For the CDR3, the DNA is TGTGCCAGCAGCCCGAGACAGGGGGTAAACTATGGCTACACCTTC. Translation gives CASSPRQGVNYGYTF.

This chain connects TRBV27 to TRBJ2-2; D is possibly TRBD1 (6 bases). V lost 3 bases and J lost 0, with 11 bases in between. Germline lookup yields CDR1 MNHEY and CDR2 SMNVEV (reference sequence). The length of the CDR3 is 16 residues. CDR3 bases: TGTGCCAGCAGTTTTGGGACACCCACGAACACCGGGGAGCTGTTTTTT. Its protein product is CASSFGTPTNTGELFF.

This chain joins TRBV28 and TRBJ1-4; 7 positions match TRBD1. There are 13 residues in the CDR3. V gave up 7 bases and J gave up 8 bases; unmatched junction bases: 7. Germline values: CDR1 MDHEN, CDR2 SYDVKM. The CDR3 DNA follows: TGTGCCAGCACTGGGACAGCTCGGGAAAAACTGTTTTTT. Translated, it gives CASTGTAREKLFF.

In this sample, this clone turned up once. This rearrangement joins TRBV7-9 to TRBJ1-5, with 10 bases aligning to TRBD1. Unmatched junction bases numbered 7, after V lost 5 bases and J lost 6 bases. This CDR3 contains 15 residues. Per the germline V gene, CDR1 is SEHNR and CDR2 is FQNEAQ (reference sequence). CDR3 DNA sequence: TGTGCCAGCAGCCCCGGGACAGGGGAGGGTCAGCCCCAGCATTTT. It specifies CASSPGTGEGQPQHF.

The chain recombines TRBV5-4 with TRBJ2-6; 10 bases are shared with TRBD1. J was trimmed by 2 bases and V by 4 bases; bases with no gene match: 3. The CDR3 has 16 residues. CDR1 is SGHNT, CDR2 YYREEE, per germline (reference sequence). The CDR3 region has the DNA TGTGCCAGCAGCGCCGGGACAGGGGCTGGGGCCAACGTCCTGACTTTC. Translation: CASSAGTGAGANVLTF. Based on the CDR3 plus reference TRBV5-4 and TRBJ2-6, the full variable domain is ETGVTQSPTHLIKTRGQQVTLRCSSQSGHNTVSWYQQALGQGPQFIFQYYREEENGRGNFPPRFSGLQFPNYSSELNVNALELDDSALYLCASSAGTGAGANVLTFGAGSRLTVL.

V is TRBV6-4 and J is TRBJ2-2; D is unclear. Germline lookup yields CDR1 MRHNA and CDR2 SNTAGT. The CDR3 consists of 14 residues. V was trimmed by 3 bases and J by 2 bases, leaving 7 bases between them. CDR3 coding DNA: TGTGCCAGCAGTGAGGAGCTTAACACCGGGGAGCTGTTTTTT. Amino acid sequence: CASSEELNTGELFF.

The chain recombines TRBV6-5 with TRBJ1-2; 12 bases line up with TRBD1. CDR1 and CDR2 (germline): MNHEY, SVGAGI. This CDR3 contains 13 residues. After removal of 5 bases from V and 8 bases from J, the junction contained 3 bases not matched to a gene. CDR3 amino acids: CASSLGTGGGYTF. The CDR3 nucleotides read TGTGCCAGCAGTCTCGGGACAGGGGGCGGCTACACCTTC.

CDR3 region: CSVGDRRGTEAFF. The CDR3 region has the DNA TGCAGCGTTGGGGACAGGAGGGGCACTGAAGCTTTCTTT. This chain connects TRBV29-1 to TRBJ1-1, with TRBD1 matching 8 bases. Germline assignment: CDR1 SQVTM and CDR2 ANQGSEA. J lost 4 bases, V lost 4 bases, and 5 bases had no gene match. The CDR3 runs to 13 residues. The full variable domain, with the rest looked up from reference TRBV29-1 and TRBJ1-1, is SAVISQKPSRDICQRGTSLTIQCQVDSQVTMMFWYRQQPGQSLTLIATANQGSEATYESGFVIDKFPISRPNLTFSTLTVSNMSPEDSSIYLCSVGDRRGTEAFFGQGTRLTVV.

The gene calls are TRBV19 and TRBJ1-4; no reliable D call. CDR3 length: 16 amino acids. Trimming cost V 3 bases and J 0 bases, with 11 bases left between them. CDR1 and CDR2 (germline): LNHDA, SQIVND (reference sequence). The CDR3, as DNA: TGTGCCAGTAGTATCGACCACAGAGCAACTAATGAAAAACTGTTTTTT. It translates to CASSIDHRATNEKLFF.

The chain joins TRBV27 to TRBJ2-5, with a tentative D call TRBD2 (5 bases). V lost 3 bases, J lost 5 bases, and 10 bases lay in between. The germline V gene has CDR1 MNHEY and CDR2 SMNVEV (reference sequence). This CDR3 spans 13 amino acids. CDR3 DNA: TGTGCCAGCAGTTTTAGGGAGCGCGAGACCCAGTACTTC. Translated, it gives CASSFRERETQYF.

The genes are TRBV19 and TRBJ1-2; weak D call: TRBD1 (6 bases). The V gene lost 2 bases and the J gene lost 8 bases, with 15 bases spanning the gap. Germline lookup yields CDR1 LNHDA and CDR2 SQIVND (reference sequence). The CDR3 spans 14 residues. For the CDR3, the DNA is TGTGCCAGTAGTATAAATGGGGGGGCCGGCGGCTACACCTTC. Translated: CASSINGGAGGYTF.

The V call is TRBV5-1, the J call TRBJ1-5; D is undetermined. V was pared by 0 bases and J by 4 bases, with 11 bases between. This CDR3 contains 15 residues. From germline, CDR1 is SGHRS and CDR2 YFSETQ. CDR3 DNA: TGCGCCAGCAGCTTGGACAGTAGCGGAAATCAGCCCCAGCATTTT. Translated, it gives CASSLDSSGNQPQHF.

The rearrangement links TRBV7-6 to TRBJ2-5, with 11 bases fitting TRBD2. The J segment lost 5 bases and the V segment lost 5 bases, leaving 10 bases of the junction unmatched. CDR1 is SGHVS and CDR2 is FNYEAQ in the germline V gene. The CDR3 length is 16 residues. Written as DNA, the CDR3 is TGTGCCAGCAGCCCCCGTAGCGGGAGGGCCGGGGAGACCCAGTACTTC. Translating gives CASSPRSGRAGETQYF.

The genes are TRBV28 and TRBJ1-2, with a possible D match to TRBD1 (5 bases). This CDR3 has 16 residues. Deletions cut 5 bases from V and 6 bases from J, with 22 bases between. Germline assignment: CDR1 MDHEN and CDR2 SYDVKM. The CDR3 spells CASSAPGTQVLHGYTF. The DNA for the CDR3 is TGTGCCAGCAGTGCGCCGGGGACTCAAGTACTCCATGGCTACACCTTC.

This chain joins TRBV7-9 and TRBJ2-3; TRBD2 matches 12 bases. The CDR3 contains 16 residues. V trimming: 5 bases; J trimming: 4 bases; junction bases outside the gene matches: 7. Germline values: CDR1 SEHNR, CDR2 FQNEAQ (reference sequence). The DNA of the CDR3 is TGTGCCAGCAGCGAGACTAGCGGGAGTTTTCCAGATACGCAGTATTTT. Its protein product is CASSETSGSFPDTQYF.

This clone was seen a few times. The gene calls are TRBV6-6 and TRBJ2-7; TRBD2 might be the D (6 bases). The CDR3 runs to 15 residues. CDR1 and CDR2 from the germline V gene are MNHNY and SVGAGI (reference sequence). Trimming pared 2 bases from V and 6 bases from J, leaving 17 bases between. The CDR3 DNA reads TGTGCCAGCAGTTACCGGGACTCCCCGTTCGGCGAGCAGTACTTC. Its translation is CASSYRDSPFGEQYF.

V usage is TRBV28 and J usage is TRBJ2-3, with D tentatively TRBD2 (6 bases). With 6 bases removed from V and 0 bases from J, the gap between germline ends came to 10 bases. The CDR3 runs 14 residues. The germline V gene encodes CDR1 MDHEN and CDR2 SYDVKM. The DNA for the CDR3 is TGTGCCAGCAGACCCGGAGGGAGCACAGATACGCAGTATTTT. Amino acid sequence: CASRPGGSTDTQYF.